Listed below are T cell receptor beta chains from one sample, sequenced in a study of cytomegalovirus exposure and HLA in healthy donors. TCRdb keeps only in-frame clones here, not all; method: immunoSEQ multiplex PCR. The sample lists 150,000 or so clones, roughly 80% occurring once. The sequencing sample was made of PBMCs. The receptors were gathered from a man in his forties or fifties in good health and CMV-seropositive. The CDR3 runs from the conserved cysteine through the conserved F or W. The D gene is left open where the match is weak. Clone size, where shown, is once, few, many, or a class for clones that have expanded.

TGTGCCAGCAGCCGGGGGGCCGGGGTCTACGAGCAGTACTTC,CASSRGAGVYEQYF,NA,TRBV27,NA,14,TRBJ2-7
TGTGCCAGCAGCGCACCCACAGGGGCGGGCTACACCTTC,CASSAPTGAGYTF,TRBD1,TRBV7-9,NA,13,TRBJ1-2
TGTGCCAGCTCACCAATCTTAGCGGGAGCCTACGAGCAGTACTTC,CASSPILAGAYEQYF,TRBD2,TRBV18,NA,15,TRBJ2-7
TGTGCCAGCAGTTTCCAGGGGGGCGACACTGAAGCTTTCTTT,CASSFQGGDTEAFF,TRBD1,TRBV2,few,14,TRBJ1-1
TGTGCCAGCAGGACGGACAGGGGCCGCAATCAGCCCCAGCATTTT,CASRTDRGRNQPQHF,TRBD1,TRBV6-5,few,15,TRBJ1-5
TGTGCCAGCAGTCCGGCGGGGGGGGCACTAGCCAAAAACATTCAGTACTTC,CASSPAGGALAKNIQYF,TRBD2,TRBV28,few,17,TRBJ2-4
TGCAGTGCTACCGGACAGCACGAGCAGTACTTC,CSATGQHEQYF,NA,TRBV20-1,NA,11,TRBJ2-7
TGTGCCAGCAGTACGGGACAGGGCAATCAGCCCCAGCATTTT,CASSTGQGNQPQHF,TRBD1,TRBV28,few,14,TRBJ1-5
TGTGCCATCAGTTTAGCGGGAGGGCAAACAGATACGCAGTATTTT,CAISLAGGQTDTQYF,TRBD2,TRBV10-3,NA,15,TRBJ2-3
TGTGCCATACAGGGGCCTACGTCCTACGAGCAGTACTTC,CAIQGPTSYEQYF,TRBD1,TRBV10-3,NA,13,TRBJ2-7
TGTGCCTGGACACTAGCGGGGGCTCTGGGCGGGGAGCTGTTTTTT,CAWTLAGALGGELFF,TRBD2,TRBV30,NA,15,TRBJ2-2
TGTGCCAGCAGCCCAGAGACTAGCGGGAGAAGTGAGCAGTTCTTC,CASSPETSGRSEQFF,TRBD2,TRBV4-2,NA,15,TRBJ2-1
TGCAGCGTTGCTGAGGGGGCTGGCTATGGCTACACCTTC,CSVAEGAGYGYTF,TRBD1,TRBV29-1,NA,13,TRBJ1-2
TGTGCCAGCAGCCCAAACATGGCAGGTTACCAAGAGACCCAGTACTTC,CASSPNMAGYQETQYF,NA,TRBV7-2,NA,16,TRBJ2-5
TGTGCCAGTACGCCCTCTCCGAGCTCCTATAATTCACCCCTCCACTTT,CASTPSPSSYNSPLHF,NA,TRBV19,once,16,TRBJ1-6
TGCGCCAGCAGCCAAGAAAGAGGATGGGGACTAGCGGGAAGTGAAGATACGCAGTATTTT,CASSQERGWGLAGSEDTQYF,TRBD2,TRBV4-1,NA,20,TRBJ2-3
TGTGCCAGCAGCCCCAACAACAGGGGTGAAGCTTTCTTT,CASSPNNRGEAFF,TRBD1,TRBV5-4,NA,13,TRBJ1-1
TGTGCCAGCAGCCAATTATCAACTAATGAAAAACTGTTTTTT,CASSQLSTNEKLFF,NA,TRBV4-2,NA,14,TRBJ1-4